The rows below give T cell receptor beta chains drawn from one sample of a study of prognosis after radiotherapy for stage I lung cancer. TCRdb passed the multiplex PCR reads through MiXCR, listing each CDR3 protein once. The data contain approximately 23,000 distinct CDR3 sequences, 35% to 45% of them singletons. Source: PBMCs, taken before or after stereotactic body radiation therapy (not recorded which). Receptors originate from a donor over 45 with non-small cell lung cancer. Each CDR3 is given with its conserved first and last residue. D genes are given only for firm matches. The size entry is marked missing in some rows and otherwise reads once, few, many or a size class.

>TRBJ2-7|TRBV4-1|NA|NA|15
CTSSQDRDPAREQYF
TGCACCAGCAGCCAAGATAGGGACCCGGCGCGCGAGCAGTACTTC
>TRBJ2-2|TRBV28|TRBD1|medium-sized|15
CASSRQTGGTGELFF
TGTGCCAGCAGTCGACAGACAGGGGGCACCGGGGAGCTGTTTTTT
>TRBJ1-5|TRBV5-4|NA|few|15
CASSSGLNSNQPQHF
TGTGCCAGCAGCTCCGGACTGAATAGCAATCAGCCCCAGCATTTT
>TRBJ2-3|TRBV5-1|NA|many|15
CASSNNSPATDTQYF
TGCGCCAGCAGCAACAACTCCCCGGCCACAGATACGCAGTATTTT
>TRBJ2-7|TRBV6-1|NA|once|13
CASGGWHSYEQYF
TGTGCCAGCGGGGGGTGGCACTCCTACGAGCAGTACTTC
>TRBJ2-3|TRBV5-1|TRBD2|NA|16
CASSSEIAGVRDTQYF
TGCGCCAGCAGCTCCGAAATAGCGGGGGTCAGGGATACGCAGTATTTT
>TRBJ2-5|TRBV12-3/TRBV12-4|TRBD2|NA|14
CASSLAGGQDTQYF
TGTGCCAGCAGTTTGGCGGGAGGACAAGATACCCAGTACTTC
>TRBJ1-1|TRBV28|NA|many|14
CASSFGGVNTEAFF
TGTGCCAGCAGTTTCGGCGGCGTGAACACTGAAGCTTTCTTT
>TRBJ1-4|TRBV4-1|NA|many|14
CASSQVGSGEKLFF
TGCGCCAGCAGCCAAGTAGGGTCTGGTGAAAAACTGTTTTTT
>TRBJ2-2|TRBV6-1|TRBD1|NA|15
CASSIWTGITGELFF
TGTGCCAGTAGTATATGGACAGGGATCACCGGGGAGCTGTTTTTT
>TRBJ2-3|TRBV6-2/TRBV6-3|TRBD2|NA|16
CASSRLAGVWADTQYF
TGTGCCAGCAGTCGGCTAGCGGGAGTGTGGGCGGATACGCAGTATTTT
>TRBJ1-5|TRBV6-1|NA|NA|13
CASSEGRVQPQHF
TGTGCCAGCAGTGAAGGTAGGGTTCAGCCCCAGCATTTT
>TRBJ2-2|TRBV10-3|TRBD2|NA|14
CAISSGRAGWELFF
TGTGCCATCAGTAGTGGGAGGGCCGGCTGGGAGCTGTTTTTT
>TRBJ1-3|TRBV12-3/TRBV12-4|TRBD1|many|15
CASRPGQGLGNTIYF
TGTGCCAGCAGGCCGGGACAGGGCTTGGGGAACACCATATATTTT
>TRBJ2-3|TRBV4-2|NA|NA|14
CASSQEARADTQYF
TGTGCCAGCAGCCAAGAGGCCAGGGCCGATACGCAGTATTTT
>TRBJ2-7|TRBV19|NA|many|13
CASSIVSSYEQYF
TGTGCCAGTAGTATAGTCTCCAGCTACGAGCAGTACTTC
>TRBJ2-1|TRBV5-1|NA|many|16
CASSSQGSGSYNEQFF
TGCGCCAGCAGCTCCCAAGGTAGCGGCTCCTACAATGAGCAGTTCTTC
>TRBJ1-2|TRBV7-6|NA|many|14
CASSPGGAGYGYTF
TGTGCCAGCAGCCCCGGAGGGGCGGGCTATGGCTACACCTTC